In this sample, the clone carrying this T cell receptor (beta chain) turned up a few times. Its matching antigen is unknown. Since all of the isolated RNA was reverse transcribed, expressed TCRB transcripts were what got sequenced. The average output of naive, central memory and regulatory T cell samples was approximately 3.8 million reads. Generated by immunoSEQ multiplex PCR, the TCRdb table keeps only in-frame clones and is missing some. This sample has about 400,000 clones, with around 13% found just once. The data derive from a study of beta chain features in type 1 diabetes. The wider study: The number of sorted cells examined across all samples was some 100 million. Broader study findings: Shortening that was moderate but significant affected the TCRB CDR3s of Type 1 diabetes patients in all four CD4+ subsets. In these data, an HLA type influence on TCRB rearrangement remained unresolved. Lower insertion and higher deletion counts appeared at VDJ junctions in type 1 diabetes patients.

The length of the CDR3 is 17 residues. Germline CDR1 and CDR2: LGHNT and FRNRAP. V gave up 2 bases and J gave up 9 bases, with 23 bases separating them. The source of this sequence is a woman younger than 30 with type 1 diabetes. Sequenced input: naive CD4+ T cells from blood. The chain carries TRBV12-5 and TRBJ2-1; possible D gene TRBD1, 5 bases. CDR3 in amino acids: CASGLMWGNRGVVEQFF. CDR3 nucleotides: TGTGCTAGTGGTTTGATGTGGGGCAACCGTGGAGTAGTTGAGCAGTTCTTC.